This T cell receptor beta chain stems from a study of T cells expressing NK-cell markers (dated by TCRdb to 2020 to 2022). For the study in its entirety: TCR beta-chain repertoires were profiled in sorted CD3+CD56+NKG2C+, CD3+CD56+NKG2C- and CD3+CD56-NKG2C+ T-cell subsets from about 8 donors. Among the eight sequenced donors, only one was HCMV-seronegative, while the other seven were HCMV-seropositive. Randomly selected healthy volunteers, three men and five women, were used as the eight sequenced donors. Illumina HiSeq 2000/2500, MiSeq or NextSeq was used to sequence libraries as 2 x 150 bp reads.

Sequenced on an Illumina HiSeq 2000. TCR beta cDNA libraries were made by 5'RACE template switching that added a universal primer site and unique molecular identifiers. Priming for cDNA synthesis came from the TCR beta constant segment, and two successive PCR amplification steps followed. For the original study's pipeline: Reads were demultiplexed and grouped by UMI with MIGEC, and clonotypes were assembled and quantified with MiTCR. To exclude erroneous sequences, any TCR cDNA sequence not supported by at least two reads was discarded. Downstream repertoire analysis used the tcR package, and clonotypes were matched across fractions by CDR3 nucleotide sequence plus V segment. VDJmatch was used to annotate antigen specificity against VDJdb, with one amino acid substitution in CDR3 permitted. Once TCRdb had reprocessed the reads, it stored one entry per CDR3 protein sequence and supplied no DNA. The V and J calls and clone size come from TCRdb's table, not from the authors' own analysis. The sample's table lists a count of over 350,000 distinct CDR3 sequences. Of the sample, about 10% falls within the top ten clones.

The CDR3 holds 12 amino acids from the cysteine to the phenylalanine. The nucleotide record is missing. Per the germline V gene, ENHRY is the CDR1 and SYGVKD is the CDR2. To determine HCMV serostatus, a commercial ELISA kit was used to detect HCMV-specific IgG in serum. Ficoll density gradient centrifugation was used to isolate peripheral blood mononuclear cells from blood. Comments on this clonotype: Its binding antigen is unknown.

Overall study outcomes, separate from this receptor: Those dominant clonotypes were again the most abundant among CD3+CD56-NKG2C+ cells in a few donors, at about 28.3-65%. Whether the expanded NKG2C-expressing T cell clones were specific for HCMV antigens was left unclear. In roughly six donors, the dominant CD3+CD56+NKG2C+ clonotypes were among the top 10 CD8+ clonotypes and accounted for about 1.0-7.5% of CD8+ T cells.

This receptor was identified in a woman in her fifties or sixties in good health. Donor details come from another sample of the same person, matched by shared clones. The V and J segments used are TRBV10-3 and TRBJ2-3; no DNA is available, so the TRBD1 call from TCRdb remains unchecked. The sequencing input was blood T cells: a sorted CD56 or NKG2C T cell subset, CD4+ or CD8+ T cells, or bulk PBMC T cells (not recorded which). The CDR3 has the sequence CAIRGDTDTQYF.